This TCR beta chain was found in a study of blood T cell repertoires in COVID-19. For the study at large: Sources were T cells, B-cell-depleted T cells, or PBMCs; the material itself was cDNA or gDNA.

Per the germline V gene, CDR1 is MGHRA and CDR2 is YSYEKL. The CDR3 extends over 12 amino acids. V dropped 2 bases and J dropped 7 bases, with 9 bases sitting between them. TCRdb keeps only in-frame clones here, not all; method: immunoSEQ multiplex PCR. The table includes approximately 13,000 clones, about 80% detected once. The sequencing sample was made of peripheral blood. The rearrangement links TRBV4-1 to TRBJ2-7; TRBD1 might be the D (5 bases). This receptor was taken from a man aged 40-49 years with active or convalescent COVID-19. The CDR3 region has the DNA TGCGCCAGCAGCCAAAAGGGGTCTGAGCAGTACTTC. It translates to CASSQKGSEQYF.